What follows is one T cell receptor beta chain and its context. Its antigen is currently unknown. The CDR3 totals 18 residues. CDR1 is SGHRS, CDR2 YFSETQ, per germline. V lost 0 bases to trimming and J lost 0 bases; unmatched junction nucleotides: 6. The sample belongs to a study of T cell responses to AZD1222 COVID-19 vaccine. Study in general: Pooled together were second doses at about 4 or about 12 weeks.

TCRdb's table, derived via immunoSEQ multiplex PCR, lists solely in-frame clones and lacks some. The data hold 75,000 to 100,000 clones, with approximately 88% observed a single time. Study-level points and caveats: Vaccine-associated CD4 TCRs spanned spike, dominant at 160-218 and 743-854.

This material consisted of peripheral blood, taken on day 0 of AZD1222 vaccination. The V call is TRBV5-1, the J call TRBJ2-1; 10 positions agree with TRBD2. This TCR was recovered from an adult in good health. The chain's CDR3 is CASSLGTSGKSSYNEQFF. CDR3 in DNA: TGCGCCAGCAGCTTGGGGACTAGCGGTAAGAGCTCCTACAATGAGCAGTTCTTC.